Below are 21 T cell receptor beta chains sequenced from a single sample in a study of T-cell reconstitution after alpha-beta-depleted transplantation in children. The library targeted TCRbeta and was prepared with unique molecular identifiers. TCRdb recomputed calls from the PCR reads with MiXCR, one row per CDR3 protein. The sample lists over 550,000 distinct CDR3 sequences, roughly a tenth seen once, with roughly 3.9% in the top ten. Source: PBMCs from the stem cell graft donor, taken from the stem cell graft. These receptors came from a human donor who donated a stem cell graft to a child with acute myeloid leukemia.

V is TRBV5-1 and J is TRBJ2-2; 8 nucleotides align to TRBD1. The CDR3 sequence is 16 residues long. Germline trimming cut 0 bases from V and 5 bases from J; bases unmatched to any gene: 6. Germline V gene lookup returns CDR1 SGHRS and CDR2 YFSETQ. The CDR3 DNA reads TGCGCCAGCAGCTTGGACCAGGGGGCAAGGACCGGGGAGCTGTTTTTT. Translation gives CASSLDQGARTGELFF.

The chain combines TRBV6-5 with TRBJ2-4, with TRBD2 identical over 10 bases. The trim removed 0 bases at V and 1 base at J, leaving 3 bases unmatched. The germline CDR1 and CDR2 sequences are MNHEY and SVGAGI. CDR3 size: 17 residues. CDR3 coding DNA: TGTGCCAGCAGTTACTCGGGACTAGCGTCCGCCAAAAACATTCAGTACTTC. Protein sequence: CASSYSGLASAKNIQYF.

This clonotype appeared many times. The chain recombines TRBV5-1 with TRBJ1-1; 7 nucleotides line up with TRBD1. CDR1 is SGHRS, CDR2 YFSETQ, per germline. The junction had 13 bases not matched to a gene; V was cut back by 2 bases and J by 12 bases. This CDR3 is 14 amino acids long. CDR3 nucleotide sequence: TGCGCCAGCAGCTTAGGGGGCTACGAATGGGGGTCTTTCTTT. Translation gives CASSLGGYEWGSFF.

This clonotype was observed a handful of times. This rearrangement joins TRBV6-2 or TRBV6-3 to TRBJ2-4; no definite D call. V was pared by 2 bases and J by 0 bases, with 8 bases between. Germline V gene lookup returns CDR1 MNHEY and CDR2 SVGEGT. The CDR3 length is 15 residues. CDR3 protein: CASSYHGGAKNIQYF. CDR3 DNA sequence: TGTGCCAGCAGTTACCATGGCGGAGCCAAAAACATTCAGTACTTC.

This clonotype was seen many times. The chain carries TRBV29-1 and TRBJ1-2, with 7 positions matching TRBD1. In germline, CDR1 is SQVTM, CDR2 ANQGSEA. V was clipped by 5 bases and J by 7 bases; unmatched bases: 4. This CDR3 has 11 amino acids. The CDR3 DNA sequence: TGCAGCGTTCGACAGGGTGCTGGCTACACCTTC. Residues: CSVRQGAGYTF.

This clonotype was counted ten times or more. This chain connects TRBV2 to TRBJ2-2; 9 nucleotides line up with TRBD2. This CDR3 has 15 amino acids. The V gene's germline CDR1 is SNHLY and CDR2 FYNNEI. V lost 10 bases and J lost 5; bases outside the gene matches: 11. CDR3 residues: CAITIAGERTGELFF. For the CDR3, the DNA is TGTGCCATCACAATAGCGGGAGAAAGGACCGGGGAGCTGTTTTTT.

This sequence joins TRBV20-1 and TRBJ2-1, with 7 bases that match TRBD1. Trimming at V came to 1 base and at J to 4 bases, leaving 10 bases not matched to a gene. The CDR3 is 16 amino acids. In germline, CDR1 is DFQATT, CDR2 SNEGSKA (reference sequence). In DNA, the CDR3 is TGCAGTGCTAGAGGGAGTACAGGGGCCACGTACAATGAGCAGTTCTTC. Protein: CSARGSTGATYNEQFF.

CDR3 sequence reads: CASSFSSGATGELFF. Here the CDR3 DNA reads TGTGCCAGCAGCTTTTCTAGCGGAGCTACCGGGGAGCTGTTTTTT. J is TRBJ2-2 and V is TRBV7-6; 7 bases match TRBD2. There are 15 residues in the CDR3. The J segment lost 5 bases and the V segment lost 3 bases, leaving 6 bases of the junction unmatched. Germline loops: CDR1 SGHVS, CDR2 FNYEAQ.

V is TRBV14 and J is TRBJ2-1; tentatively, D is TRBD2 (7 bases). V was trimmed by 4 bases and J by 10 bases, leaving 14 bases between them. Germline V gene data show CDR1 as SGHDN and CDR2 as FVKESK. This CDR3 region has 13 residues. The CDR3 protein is CASSRGGGTEQFF. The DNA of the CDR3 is TGTGCCAGCAGCCGGGGAGGGGGGACGGAGCAGTTCTTC.

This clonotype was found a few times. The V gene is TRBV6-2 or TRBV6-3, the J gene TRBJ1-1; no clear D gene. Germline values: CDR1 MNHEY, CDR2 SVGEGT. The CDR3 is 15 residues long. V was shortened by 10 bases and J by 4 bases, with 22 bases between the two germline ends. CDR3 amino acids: CATKEASGFGTEAFF. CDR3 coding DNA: TGTGCCACCAAAGAAGCAAGTGGTTTCGGCACTGAAGCTTTCTTT.

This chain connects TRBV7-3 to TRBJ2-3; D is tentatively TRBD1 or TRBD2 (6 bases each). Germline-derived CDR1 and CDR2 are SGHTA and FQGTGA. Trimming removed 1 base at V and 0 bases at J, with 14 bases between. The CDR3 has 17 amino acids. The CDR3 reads CASSLISGGTSTDTQYF. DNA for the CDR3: TGTGCCAGCAGCTTAATCAGCGGCGGGACAAGCACAGATACGCAGTATTTT. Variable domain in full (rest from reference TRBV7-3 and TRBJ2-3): GAGVSQTPSNKVTEKGKYVELRCDPISGHTALYWYRQSLGQGPEFLIYFQGTGAADDSGLPNDRFFAVRPEGSVSTLKIQRTERGDSAVYLCASSLISGGTSTDTQYFGPGTRLTVL.

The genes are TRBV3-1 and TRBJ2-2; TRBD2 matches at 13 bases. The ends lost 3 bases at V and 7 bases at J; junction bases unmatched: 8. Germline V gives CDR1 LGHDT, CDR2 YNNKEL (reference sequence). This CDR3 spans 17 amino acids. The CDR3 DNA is TGTGCCAGCAGCCAGACTAGCGGGAGGCGAGTAGGCGGGGAGCTGTTTTTT. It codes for CASSQTSGRRVGGELFF.

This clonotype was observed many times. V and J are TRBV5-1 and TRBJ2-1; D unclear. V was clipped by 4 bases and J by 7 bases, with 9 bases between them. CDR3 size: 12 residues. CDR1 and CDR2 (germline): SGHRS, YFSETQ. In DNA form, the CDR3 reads TGCGCCAGCAGCGCGACTGAAAATGAGCAGTTCTTC. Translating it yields CASSATENEQFF.

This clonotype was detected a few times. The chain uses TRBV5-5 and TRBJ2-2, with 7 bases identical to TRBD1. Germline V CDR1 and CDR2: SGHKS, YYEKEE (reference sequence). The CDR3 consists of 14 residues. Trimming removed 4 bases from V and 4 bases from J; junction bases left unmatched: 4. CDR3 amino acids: CASSATGSTGELFF. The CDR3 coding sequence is TGTGCCAGCAGCGCGACAGGGTCCACCGGGGAGCTGTTTTTT.

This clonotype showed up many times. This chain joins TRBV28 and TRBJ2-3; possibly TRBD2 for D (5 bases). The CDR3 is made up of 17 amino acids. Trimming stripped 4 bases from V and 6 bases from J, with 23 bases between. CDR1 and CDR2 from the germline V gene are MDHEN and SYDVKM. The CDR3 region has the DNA TGTGCCAGCAGTTGGGCCCCTAGTTTGGGAGCGGTGGATACGCAGTATTTT. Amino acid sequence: CASSWAPSLGAVDTQYF.

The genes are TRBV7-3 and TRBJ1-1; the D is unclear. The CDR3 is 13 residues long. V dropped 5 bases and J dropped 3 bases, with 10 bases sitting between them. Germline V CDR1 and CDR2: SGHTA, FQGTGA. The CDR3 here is CASSIRVDTEAFF. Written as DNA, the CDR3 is TGTGCCAGCAGCATTAGGGTTGACACTGAAGCTTTCTTT. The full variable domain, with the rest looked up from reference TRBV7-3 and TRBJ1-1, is GAGVSQTPSNKVTEKGKYVELRCDPISGHTALYWYRQSLGQGPEFLIYFQGTGAADDSGLPNDRFFAVRPEGSVSTLKIQRTERGDSAVYLCASSIRVDTEAFFGQGTRLTVV.

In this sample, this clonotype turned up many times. The CDR3: CSVDRANTGELFF. In DNA, the CDR3 is TGCAGCGTTGACCGAGCTAACACCGGGGAGCTGTTTTTT. The chain carries TRBV29-1 and TRBJ2-2; no clear D. Trimming left V 3 bases short and J 2 bases short, with 7 bases between. The germline V gene has CDR1 SQVTM and CDR2 ANQGSEA. The CDR3 covers 13 residues.

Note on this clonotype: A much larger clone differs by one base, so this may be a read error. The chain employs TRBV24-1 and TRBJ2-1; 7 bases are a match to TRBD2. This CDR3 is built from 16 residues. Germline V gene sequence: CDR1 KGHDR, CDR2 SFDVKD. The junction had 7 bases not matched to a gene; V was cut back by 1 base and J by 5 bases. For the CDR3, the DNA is TGTGCCACCAGTGATTTCCTAGTGGGAGGGAACAATGAGCAGTTCTTC. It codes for CATSDFLVGGNNEQFF.

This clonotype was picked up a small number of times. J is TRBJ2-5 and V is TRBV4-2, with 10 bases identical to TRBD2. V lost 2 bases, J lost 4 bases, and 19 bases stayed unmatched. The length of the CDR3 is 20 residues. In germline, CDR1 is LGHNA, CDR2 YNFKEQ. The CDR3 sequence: CASSQRARGSGRLAGETQYF. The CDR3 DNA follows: TGTGCCAGCAGCCAACGCGCCCGGGGTAGCGGGAGGTTGGCTGGAGAGACCCAGTACTTC.

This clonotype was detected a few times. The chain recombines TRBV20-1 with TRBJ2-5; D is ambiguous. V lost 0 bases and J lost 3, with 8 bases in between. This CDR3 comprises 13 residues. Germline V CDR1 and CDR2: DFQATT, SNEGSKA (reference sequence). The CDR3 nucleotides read TGCAGTGCTAGAGATCCGTTCAAAGAGACCCAGTACTTC. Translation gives CSARDPFKETQYF.

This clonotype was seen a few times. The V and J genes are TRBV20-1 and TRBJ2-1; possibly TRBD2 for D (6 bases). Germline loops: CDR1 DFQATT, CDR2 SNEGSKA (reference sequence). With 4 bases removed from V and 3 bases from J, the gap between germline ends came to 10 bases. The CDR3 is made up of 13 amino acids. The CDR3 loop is CSATGLIYNEQFF. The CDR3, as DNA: TGCAGTGCTACTGGACTAATCTACAATGAGCAGTTCTTC.